One sample yielded the 2 T cell receptor beta chains listed below, sequenced in a study of T cell clonotyping in hematopoietic cell transplantation. Time point of the sample: recipient sample about 28 days before transplant, after cytoreduction. Sequenced by immunoSEQ multiplex PCR; TCRdb stores in-frame clones only, minus some. The profile covers roughly 45,000 clones, with 85% to 90% appearing a single time and about 6% taken by the ten largest. The source material was peripheral blood mononuclear cells, sampled before stem cell transplant. The origin of the receptors is a man between 60 and 75 years old with biphenotypic leukemia. Some clones in this sample may be carry-over from other donors' samples.

The rearrangement links TRBV4-1 to TRBJ2-1; D is perhaps TRBD2 (6 bases). Germline-derived CDR1 and CDR2 are MGHRA and YSYEKL. The CDR3 consists of 16 residues. The V and J ends lost 1 base and 8 bases respectively, with 18 bases between them. This CDR3 reads CASSQGWDSRLDEQFF. DNA for the CDR3: TGCGCCAGCAGCCAAGGTTGGGACTCCCGGTTGGATGAGCAGTTCTTC.

The V call is TRBV6-1, the J call TRBJ2-7; unclear D gene. The germline V gene has CDR1 MNHNS and CDR2 SASEGT. This CDR3 is built from 15 residues. Trimming cost V 1 base and J 3 bases, with 13 bases left between them. The CDR3 DNA reads as TGTGCCAGCAGTGAAGTTGGTACCCCCTACTACGAGCAGTACTTC. Its translation: CASSEVGTPYYEQYF.